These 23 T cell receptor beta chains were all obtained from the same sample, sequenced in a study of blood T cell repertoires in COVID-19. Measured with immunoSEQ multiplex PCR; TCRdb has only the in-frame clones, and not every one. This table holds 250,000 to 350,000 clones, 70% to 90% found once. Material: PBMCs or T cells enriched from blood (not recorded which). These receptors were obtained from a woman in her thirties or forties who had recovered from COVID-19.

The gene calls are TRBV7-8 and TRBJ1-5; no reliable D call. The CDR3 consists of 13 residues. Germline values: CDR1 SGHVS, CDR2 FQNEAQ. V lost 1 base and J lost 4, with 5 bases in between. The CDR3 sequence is CASSLVKNQPQHF. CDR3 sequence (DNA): TGTGCCAGCAGCTTAGTTAAAAATCAGCCCCAGCATTTT. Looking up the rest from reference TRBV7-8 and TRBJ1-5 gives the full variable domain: GAGVSQSPRYKVAKRGQDVALRCDPISGHVSLFWYQQALGQGPEFLTYFQNEAQLDKSGLPSDRFFAERPEGSVSTLKIQRTQQEDSAVYLCASSLVKNQPQHFGDGTRLSIL.

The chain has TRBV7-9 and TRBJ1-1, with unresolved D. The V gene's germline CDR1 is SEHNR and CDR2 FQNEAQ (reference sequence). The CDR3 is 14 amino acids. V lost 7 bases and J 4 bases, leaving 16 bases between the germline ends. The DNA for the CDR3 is TGTGCCAGCACCCGAGACGGGCGGGGCACTGAAGCTTTCTTT. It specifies CASTRDGRGTEAFF.

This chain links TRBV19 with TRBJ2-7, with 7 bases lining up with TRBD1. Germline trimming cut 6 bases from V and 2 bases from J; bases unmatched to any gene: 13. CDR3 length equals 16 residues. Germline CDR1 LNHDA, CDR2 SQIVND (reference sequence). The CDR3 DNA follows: TGTGCCAGTAGGTCGGCAGGGGGTATGAGCCCCTACGAGCAGTACTTC. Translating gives CASRSAGGMSPYEQYF.

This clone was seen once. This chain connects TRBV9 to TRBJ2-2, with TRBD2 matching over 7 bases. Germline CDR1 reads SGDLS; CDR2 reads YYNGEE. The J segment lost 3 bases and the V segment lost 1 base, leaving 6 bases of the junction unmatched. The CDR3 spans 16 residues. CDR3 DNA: TGTGCCAGCAGCGTAAGAGGGAGGGCCGACACCGGGGAGCTGTTTTTT. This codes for CASSVRGRADTGELFF.

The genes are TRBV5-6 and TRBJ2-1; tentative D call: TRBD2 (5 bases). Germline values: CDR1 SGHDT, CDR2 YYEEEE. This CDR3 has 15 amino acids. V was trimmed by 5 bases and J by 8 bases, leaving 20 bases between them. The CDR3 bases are TGTGCCAGCAGAAGCGGACCGAACCCAATGGATGAGCAGTTCTTC. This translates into CASRSGPNPMDEQFF.

CDR3 sequence reads: CASRKGASTDTQYF. In nucleotides, the CDR3 is TGTGCCAGCAGGAAGGGGGCTAGCACAGATACGCAGTATTTT. V gene TRBV7-2 combines with J gene TRBJ2-3; 7 bases map to TRBD1. CDR1 and CDR2 (germline): SGHTA, FQGNSA. V shed 6 bases and J 0 bases; nucleotides not matched to a gene: 3. The length of the CDR3 is 14 residues.

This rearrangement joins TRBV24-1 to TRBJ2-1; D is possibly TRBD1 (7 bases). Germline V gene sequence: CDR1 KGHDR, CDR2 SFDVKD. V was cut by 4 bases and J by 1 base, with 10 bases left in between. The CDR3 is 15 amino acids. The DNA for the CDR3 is TGTGCCACCAGTGAGCCAGGGGGGTCCTACAATGAGCAGTTCTTC. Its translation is CATSEPGGSYNEQFF.

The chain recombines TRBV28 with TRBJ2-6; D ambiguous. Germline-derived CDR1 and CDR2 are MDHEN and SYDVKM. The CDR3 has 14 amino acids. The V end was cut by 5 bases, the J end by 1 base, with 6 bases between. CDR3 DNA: TGTGCCAGCAGTGCCCGGTCTGGGGCCAACGTCCTGACTTTC. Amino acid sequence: CASSARSGANVLTF.

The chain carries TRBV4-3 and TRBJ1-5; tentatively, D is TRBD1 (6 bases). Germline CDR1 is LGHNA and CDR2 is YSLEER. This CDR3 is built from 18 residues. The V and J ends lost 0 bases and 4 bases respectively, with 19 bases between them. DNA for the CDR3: TGCGCCAGCAGCCAAGACCAGATAAGGGGGGGGCTTAATCAGCCCCAGCATTTT. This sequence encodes CASSQDQIRGGLNQPQHF.

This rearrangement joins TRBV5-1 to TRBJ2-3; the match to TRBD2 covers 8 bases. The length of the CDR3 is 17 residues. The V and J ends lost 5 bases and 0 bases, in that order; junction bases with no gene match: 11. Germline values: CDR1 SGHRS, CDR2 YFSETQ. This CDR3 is CASRGGQLAASTDTQYF. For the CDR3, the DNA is TGCGCCAGCAGAGGTGGGCAACTAGCGGCTAGCACAGATACGCAGTATTTT.

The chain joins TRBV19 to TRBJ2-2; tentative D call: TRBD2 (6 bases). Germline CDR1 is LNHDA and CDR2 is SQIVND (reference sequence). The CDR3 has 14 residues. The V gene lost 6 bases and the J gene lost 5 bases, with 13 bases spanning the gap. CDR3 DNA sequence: TGTGCCAGTAGGACCCGGGGGACGACCGGGGAGCTGTTTTTT. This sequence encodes CASRTRGTTGELFF.

The CDR3 region has the DNA TGTGCCAGCAGCGATGGACAGAATCAGCCCCAGCATTTT. Encoded protein: CASSDGQNQPQHF. The genes are TRBV7-2 and TRBJ1-5; D perhaps matches TRBD1 (6 bases). The CDR3 is 13 amino acids. Trimming stripped 5 bases from V and 4 bases from J, with 9 bases between. Germline lookup yields CDR1 SGHTA and CDR2 FQGNSA.

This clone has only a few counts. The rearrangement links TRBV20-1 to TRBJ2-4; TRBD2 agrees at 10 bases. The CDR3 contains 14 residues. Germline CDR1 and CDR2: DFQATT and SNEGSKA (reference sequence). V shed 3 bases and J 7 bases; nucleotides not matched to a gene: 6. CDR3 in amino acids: CSASLAGVVNIQYF. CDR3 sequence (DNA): TGCAGTGCTAGTCTAGCGGGAGTTGTGAACATTCAGTACTTC.

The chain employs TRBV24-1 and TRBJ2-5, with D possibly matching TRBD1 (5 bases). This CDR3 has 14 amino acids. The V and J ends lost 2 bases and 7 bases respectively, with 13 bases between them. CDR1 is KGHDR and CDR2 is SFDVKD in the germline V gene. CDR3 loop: CATSDSQGTRTQYF. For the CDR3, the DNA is TGTGCCACCAGTGATTCCCAGGGAACGAGGACCCAGTACTTC.

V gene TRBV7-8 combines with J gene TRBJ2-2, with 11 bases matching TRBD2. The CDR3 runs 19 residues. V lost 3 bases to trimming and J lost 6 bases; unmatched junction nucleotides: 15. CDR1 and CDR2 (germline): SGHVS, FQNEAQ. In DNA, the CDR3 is TGTGCCAGCAGCTTGGGGGGAGGGACTAGCGGTTTTGATTCCGGGGAGCTGTTTTTT. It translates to CASSLGGGTSGFDSGELFF.

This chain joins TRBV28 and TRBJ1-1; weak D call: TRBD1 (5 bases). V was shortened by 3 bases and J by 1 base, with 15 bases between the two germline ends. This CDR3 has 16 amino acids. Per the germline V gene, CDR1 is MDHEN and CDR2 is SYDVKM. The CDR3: CASSFRDSRWNTEAFF. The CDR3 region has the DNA TGTGCCAGCAGTTTCCGGGACTCCAGGTGGAACACTGAAGCTTTCTTT. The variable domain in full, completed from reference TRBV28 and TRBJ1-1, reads DVKVTQSSRYLVKRTGEKVFLECVQDMDHENMFWYRQDPGLGLRLIYFSYDVKMKEKGDIPEGYSVSREKKERFSLILESASTNQTSMYLCASSFRDSRWNTEAFFGQGTRLTVV.

CDR3 DNA sequence: TGTGCCAGCAGCCGGTACTCAGGTATCACAGATACGCAGTATTTT. It is translated as CASSRYSGITDTQYF. The chain is built from TRBV11-2 and TRBJ2-3, with D uncertain. CDR3 size: 15 residues. The V end lost 5 bases, the J end lost 2 bases, and 14 bases lay between the germline ends. Per germline, CDR1 SGHAT and CDR2 FQNNGV.

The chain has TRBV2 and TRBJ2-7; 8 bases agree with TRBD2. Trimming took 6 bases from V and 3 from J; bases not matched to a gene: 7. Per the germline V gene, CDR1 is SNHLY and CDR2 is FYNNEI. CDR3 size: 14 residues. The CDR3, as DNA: TGTGCCAGCAGCATACTAGCGGACGTCTACGAGCAGTACTTC. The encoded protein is CASSILADVYEQYF.

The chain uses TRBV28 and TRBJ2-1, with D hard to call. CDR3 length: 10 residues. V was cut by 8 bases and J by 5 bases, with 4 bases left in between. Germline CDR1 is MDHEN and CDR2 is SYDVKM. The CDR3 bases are TGTGCCAGCCGGGACAATGAGCAGTTCTTC. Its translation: CASRDNEQFF. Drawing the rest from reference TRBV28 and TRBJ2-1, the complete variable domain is DVKVTQSSRYLVKRTGEKVFLECVQDMDHENMFWYRQDPGLGLRLIYFSYDVKMKEKGDIPEGYSVSREKKERFSLILESASTNQTSMYLCASRDNEQFFGPGTRLTVL.

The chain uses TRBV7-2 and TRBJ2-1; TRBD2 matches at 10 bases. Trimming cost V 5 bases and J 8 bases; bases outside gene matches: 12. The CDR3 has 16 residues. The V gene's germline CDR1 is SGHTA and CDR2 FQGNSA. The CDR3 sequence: CASSPDSGRTTYEQFF. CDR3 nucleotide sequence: TGTGCCAGCAGCCCCGATAGCGGGAGGACCACATATGAGCAGTTCTTC.

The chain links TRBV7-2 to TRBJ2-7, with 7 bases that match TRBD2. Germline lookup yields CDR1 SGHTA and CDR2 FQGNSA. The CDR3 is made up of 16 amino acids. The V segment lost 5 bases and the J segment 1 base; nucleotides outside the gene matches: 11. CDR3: CASSRTSPSGSYEQYF. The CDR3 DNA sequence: TGTGCCAGCAGCCGTACCTCGCCTAGCGGTTCCTACGAGCAGTACTTC.

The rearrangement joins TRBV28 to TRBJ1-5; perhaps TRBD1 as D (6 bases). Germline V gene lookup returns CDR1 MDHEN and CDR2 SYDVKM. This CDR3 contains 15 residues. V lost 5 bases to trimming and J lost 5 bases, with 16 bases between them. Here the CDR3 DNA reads TGTGCCAGCAGTCTAGGGGGGGACCACGATCAGCCCCAGCATTTT. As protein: CASSLGGDHDQPQHF.

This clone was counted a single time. The CDR3 spells CATSDTTGDNTGELFF. For the CDR3, the DNA is TGTGCCACCAGTGACACTACAGGGGATAACACCGGGGAGCTGTTTTTT. The gene calls are TRBV24-1 and TRBJ2-2, with 7 bases aligning to TRBD1. Per the germline V gene, CDR1 is KGHDR and CDR2 is SFDVKD. This CDR3 contains 16 residues. Trimming cost V 4 bases and J 2 bases; bases outside gene matches: 6.